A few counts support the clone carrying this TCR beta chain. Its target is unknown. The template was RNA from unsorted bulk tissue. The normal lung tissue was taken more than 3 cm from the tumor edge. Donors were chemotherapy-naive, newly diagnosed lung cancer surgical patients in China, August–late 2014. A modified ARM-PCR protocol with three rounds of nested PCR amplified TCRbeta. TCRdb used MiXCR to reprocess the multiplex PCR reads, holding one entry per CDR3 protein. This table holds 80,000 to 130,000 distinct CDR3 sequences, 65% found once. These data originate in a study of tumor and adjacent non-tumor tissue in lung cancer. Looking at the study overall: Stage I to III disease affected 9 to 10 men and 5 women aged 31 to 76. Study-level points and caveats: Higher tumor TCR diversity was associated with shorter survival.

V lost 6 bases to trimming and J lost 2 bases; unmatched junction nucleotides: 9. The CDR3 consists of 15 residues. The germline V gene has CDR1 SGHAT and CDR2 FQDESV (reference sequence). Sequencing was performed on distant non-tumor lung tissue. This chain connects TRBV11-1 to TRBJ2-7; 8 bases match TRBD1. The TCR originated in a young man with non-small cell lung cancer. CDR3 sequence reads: CASSYDRGGPYEQYF. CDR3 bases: TGTGCCAGCAGTTATGACAGGGGCGGCCCCTACGAGCAGTACTTC. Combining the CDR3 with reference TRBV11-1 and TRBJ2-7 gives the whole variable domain EAEVAQSPRYKITEKSQAVAFWCDPISGHATLYWYRQILGQGPELLVQFQDESVVDDSQLPKDRFSAERLKGVDSTLKIQPAELGDSAMYLCASSYDRGGPYEQYFGPGTRLTVT.